The 6 T cell receptor beta chains in this list originate from one sample, sequenced in a study of blood T cell repertoires in COVID-19. Sequenced by immunoSEQ multiplex PCR; TCRdb stores in-frame clones only, minus some. The sample has about 310,000 clones; approximately 89% are singletons. The specimen was PBMCs or T cells enriched from blood (not recorded which). The receptors were gathered from a woman aged 30 to 39 who had recovered from COVID-19.

The J gene is TRBJ2-1, the V gene TRBV5-1, with TRBD2 identical over 9 bases. J gave up 6 bases and V 3 bases, and 13 bases lay outside the gene matches. This CDR3 is built from 17 residues. Germline V CDR1 and CDR2: SGHRS, YFSETQ. The CDR3 DNA sequence: TGCGCCAGCAGCTCCTACATAAGCGGGGGGAAAGCCAATGAGCAGTTCTTC. Its protein is CASSSYISGGKANEQFF.

The chain employs TRBV7-2 and TRBJ2-6; possible D gene TRBD1, 6 bases. Trimming took 8 bases from V and 2 from J, leaving 13 bases between them. The CDR3 covers 15 residues. CDR1 is SGHTA, CDR2 FQGNSA, per germline. CDR3 sequence (DNA): TGTGCCAGCTGGGCCAGGGGTACTGGGGCCAACGTCCTGACTTTC. This gives the protein CASWARGTGANVLTF.

The genes are TRBV7-2 and TRBJ1-1; D is ambiguous. Trimming took off 3 bases at V and 5 bases at J, with 13 bases between the two ends. Germline V lookup: CDR1 SGHTA, CDR2 FQGNSA. CDR3 length equals 14 residues. The CDR3: CASSFAGMWTEAFF. CDR3 coding DNA: TGTGCCAGCAGCTTCGCGGGGATGTGGACTGAAGCTTTCTTT.

The chain carries TRBV10-3 and TRBJ1-5; D is unresolved. Germline CDR1 is ENHRY and CDR2 is SYGVKD. V was shortened by 0 bases and J by 7 bases, with 7 bases between the two germline ends. The CDR3 is 13 residues long. CDR3 bases: TGTGCCATCAGTGAGTCGCTGCTACAGCCCCAGCATTTT. Translating gives CAISESLLQPQHF.

V gene TRBV4-1 combines with J gene TRBJ2-7, with a possible D match to TRBD1 (5 bases). Trimming removed 2 bases from V and 1 base from J, with 9 bases in between. The CDR3 runs to 14 residues. Germline CDR1 and CDR2: MGHRA and YSYEKL. Written as DNA, the CDR3 is TGCGCCAGCAGCCAACTCGGACAATCCTACGAGCAGTACTTC. Translated: CASSQLGQSYEQYF.

This sequence joins TRBV6-2 or TRBV6-3 and TRBJ1-1; D uncertain. CDR1 and CDR2 from the germline V gene are MNHEY and SVGEGT. V dropped 3 bases and J dropped 3 bases, with 8 bases sitting between them. CDR3 length: 13 residues. In nucleotides, the CDR3 is TGTGCCAGCAGTTATGGGCCGTACACTGAAGCTTTCTTT. This translates into CASSYGPYTEAFF.